This T cell receptor (beta chain) was sequenced in a study of OX40 agonist ivuxolimab in advanced cancers. Germline CDR1 reads MNHEY; CDR2 reads SMNVEV (reference sequence). V was clipped by 8 bases and J by 0 bases, with 14 bases between them. The CDR3 extends over 16 amino acids. Worth noting for this clone: What it recognizes is unknown.

General observations from the study: The average count of expanded clones was higher among CD8+ T cells than among CD4+. Partial responders treated at 0.1-3.0 mg/kg exhibited clonal expansion among the lowest measured.

Produced via immunoSEQ multiplex PCR; TCRdb's table is partial and in-frame only. The repertoire holds 25,000 to 35,000 clones, with more than 85% as singletons. The source is an adult with an advanced solid tumor such as melanoma, head and neck, liver or kidney cancer. The material sequenced was CD4+ or CD8+ T cells sorted from blood, taken in a trial of the OX40 agonist ivuxolimab. The chain employs TRBV27 and TRBJ1-6; D not resolved. The CDR3 spells CASAAPQSSYNSPLHF. CDR3 bases: TGTGCCAGCGCTGCCCCCCAGAGCTCCTATAATTCACCCCTCCACTTT.